These 17 T cell receptor beta chains came from one sample sequenced in a study of T cells expressing NK-cell markers. For each CDR3 protein, TCRdb gives one entry from its re-call of the 5' RACE reads, without DNA. Recorded here are approximately 170,000 distinct CDR3 sequences; the top ten clones represent around 20%. Sequencing input: blood T cells: a sorted CD56 or NKG2C T cell subset, CD4+ or CD8+ T cells, or bulk PBMC T cells (not recorded which). The receptor source for this set is a man aged 18 to 69 in good health.

The chain carries TRBV5-1 and TRBJ2-7; TCRdb returns TRBD1, unconfirmable since there is no DNA. CDR1 SGHRS and CDR2 YFSETQ come from the germline V gene. CDR3 size: 16 residues. CDR3 sequence reads: CASPNPHRTPDYEQYF.

J is TRBJ2-3 and V is TRBV11-2; TCRdb indicates TRBD1, and absent DNA this call remains unverified. Germline loops: CDR1 SGHAT, CDR2 FQNNGV. The length of the CDR3 is 16 residues. This chain's CDR3 is CASSETAGGYTDTQYF.

The chain couples TRBV5-1 to TRBJ2-5; there is no DNA to check the TCRdb D call of TRBD1. This CDR3 contains 17 residues. Looked up from germline, CDR1 is SGHRS and CDR2 is YFSETQ. The CDR3 here is CASSPGTVGPTRETQYF.

The rearrangement links TRBV7-8 to TRBJ2-3; no DNA is available, so the TRBD2 call from TCRdb remains unchecked. The germline V gene has CDR1 SGHVS and CDR2 FQNEAQ. This CDR3 is 17 amino acids long. The CDR3 reads CASSLALTSRNTDTQYF.

The V gene is TRBV28, the J gene TRBJ2-3; TCRdb selects TRBD2, and the lack of DNA leaves this call unchecked. The CDR3 sequence is 17 residues long. CDR1 is MDHEN, CDR2 SYDVKM, per germline. This CDR3 reads CASSRTSGGANADTQYF.

The chain couples TRBV21-1 to TRBJ2-1; the TRBD1 assignment by TCRdb is unverifiable without DNA. TRBV21-1 is marked as a pseudogene. The CDR3 loop spans 13 amino acids. The CDR3 loop is CASFRRQGDEQFF.

This rearrangement joins TRBV29-1 to TRBJ2-3; as DNA is missing, the TRBD1 call by TCRdb cannot be tested. Germline loops: CDR1 SQVTM, CDR2 ANQGSEA. This CDR3 is 16 amino acids long. CDR3 region: CSVLGGAGVPTDTQYF.

The rearrangement uses TRBV19 and TRBJ1-2. The CDR3 is made up of 12 amino acids. The V gene's germline CDR1 is LNHDA and CDR2 SQIVND (reference sequence). CDR3: CASSNGLTDYTF.

The CDR3 here is CRSRENSYEQYF. This chain connects TRBV20-1 to TRBJ2-7. This CDR3 has 12 residues. Germline lookup yields CDR1 DFQATT and CDR2 SNEGSKA (reference sequence).

The chain joins TRBV9 to TRBJ2-1. This CDR3 contains 12 residues. Germline CDR1 reads SGDLS; CDR2 reads YYNGEE. CDR3 amino acids: CASSLQDHEQFF.

This chain links TRBV19 with TRBJ2-3; there is no DNA to check the TCRdb D call of TRBD1. Per germline, CDR1 LNHDA and CDR2 SQIVND (reference sequence). This CDR3 region has 14 residues. The CDR3 protein is CASNMGGTTDTQYF.

V gene TRBV7-9 combines with J gene TRBJ1-1; the TCRdb call, TRBD1, lacks DNA for checking. CDR1 is SEHNR, CDR2 FQNEAQ, per germline (reference sequence). The CDR3 contains 14 residues. The CDR3 here is CASSLRASNTEAFF.

The chain has TRBV6-1 and TRBJ2-1; TCRdb indicates TRBD1, and absent DNA this call remains unverified. This CDR3 has 15 amino acids. Germline lookup yields CDR1 MNHNS and CDR2 SASEGT. The CDR3 reads CASTQGAVSYNEQFF.

The chain links TRBV4-1 to TRBJ1-1. This CDR3 contains 15 residues. Germline-derived CDR1 and CDR2 are MGHRA and YSYEKL. This CDR3 is CASSQGIRPNTEAFF.

This chain connects TRBV2 to TRBJ2-1; as DNA is missing, the TRBD2 call by TCRdb cannot be tested. CDR3 length: 15 amino acids. Germline V gene sequence: CDR1 SNHLY, CDR2 FYNNEI. The CDR3 loop reads CASMGTSGYYNEQFF.

The CDR3 region is CASIPGFDFYGYTF. This chain joins TRBV7-9 and TRBJ1-2; there is no DNA to check the TCRdb D call of TRBD1. CDR1 is SEHNR and CDR2 is FQNEAQ in the germline V gene (reference sequence). This CDR3 contains 14 residues.

The CDR3 reads CASSLRPGELFF. The chain links TRBV5-1 to TRBJ2-2. CDR1 is SGHRS, CDR2 YFSETQ, per germline. The CDR3 sequence is 12 residues long.